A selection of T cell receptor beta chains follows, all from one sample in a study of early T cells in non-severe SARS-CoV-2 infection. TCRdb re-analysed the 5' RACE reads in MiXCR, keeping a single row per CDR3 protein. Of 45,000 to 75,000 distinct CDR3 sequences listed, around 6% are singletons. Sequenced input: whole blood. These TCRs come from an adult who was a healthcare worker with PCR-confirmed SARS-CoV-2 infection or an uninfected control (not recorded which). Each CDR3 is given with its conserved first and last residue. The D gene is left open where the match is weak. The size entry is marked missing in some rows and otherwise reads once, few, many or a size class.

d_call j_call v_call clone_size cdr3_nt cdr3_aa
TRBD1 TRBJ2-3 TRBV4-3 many TGCGCCAGCAGCCAGGGCACGGGACAGGGATCCCGTACGCAGTATTTT CASSQGTGQGSRTQYF
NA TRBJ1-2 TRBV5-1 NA TGCGCCAGCAGCTTGGTAGAGGGGAAGGATGGCTACACCTTC CASSLVEGKDGYTF
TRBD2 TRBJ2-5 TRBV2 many TGTGCCAGCAGCCCGACTAGCGGGAGATCTAGAGGAGAGACCCAGTACTTC CASSPTSGRSRGETQYF
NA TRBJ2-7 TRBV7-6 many TGTGCCAGCAGCTTAAGGGGATCCTACGAGCAGTACTTC CASSLRGSYEQYF
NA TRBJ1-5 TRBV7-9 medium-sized TGTGCCAGCAGCTCCGACAGGTTGGACCAGCATTTT CASSSDRLDQHF
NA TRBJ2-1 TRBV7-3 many TGTGCCAGCAGCTTAAGACCCCTGGCGGGGGCCCTGAGCTCCTACAATGAGCAGTTCTTC CASSLRPLAGALSSYNEQFF
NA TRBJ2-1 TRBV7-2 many TGTGCCAGCAGCTTAGCTCCATTGACAGGCCAGCAGTTCTTC CASSLAPLTGQQFF
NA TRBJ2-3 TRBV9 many TGTGCCAGCAGCGAGCACACCCACACAGATACGCAGTATTTT CASSEHTHTDTQYF
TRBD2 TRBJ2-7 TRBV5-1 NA TGCGCCAGCAGCTCCGGGACTAGCAACTCCTACGAGCAGTACTTC CASSSGTSNSYEQYF
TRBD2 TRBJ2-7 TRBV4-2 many TGTGCCAGCAGCCCCGGGTGGAGCGGGGAATACGAGCAGTACTTC CASSPGWSGEYEQYF
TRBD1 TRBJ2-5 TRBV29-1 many TGCAGCGTTCCCGCCGTAACAGGGGGCCAAGAGACCCAGTACTTC CSVPAVTGGQETQYF
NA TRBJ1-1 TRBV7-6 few TGTGCCAGCAGCCGGGGGGATAAGAACACTGAAGCTTTCTTT CASSRGDKNTEAFF
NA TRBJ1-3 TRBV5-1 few TGCGCCAGCAGCTTACCCAAGACGGATGGAAACACCATATATTTT CASSLPKTDGNTIYF
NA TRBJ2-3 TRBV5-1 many TGCGCCAGCAGCTGGGACGGTACAGATACGCAGTATTTT CASSWDGTDTQYF
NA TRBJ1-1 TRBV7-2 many TGTGCCAGCAGCCTGACCCGGGACACTGAAGCTTTCTTT CASSLTRDTEAFF
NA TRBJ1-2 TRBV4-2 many TGTGCCAGCAGCCCAAGCTCCCGGGATCTAAATGGCTACACCTTC CASSPSSRDLNGYTF
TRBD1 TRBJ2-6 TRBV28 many TGTGCCAGCAGTTCAGGGGGCGCTGGGATCTCTGGGGCCAACGTCCTGACTTTC CASSSGGAGISGANVLTF
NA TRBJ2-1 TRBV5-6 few TGTGCCAGCAGGTTCGAAGGGGAGCAGTTCTTC CASRFEGEQFF
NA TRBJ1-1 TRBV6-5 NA TGTGCCAGCAGTCCTCCTGGAAGCACTGAAGCTTTCTTT CASSPPGSTEAFF
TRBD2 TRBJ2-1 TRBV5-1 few TGCGCCAGCAAGCGGGCGGGAGACCTCTACAATGAGCAGTTCTTC CASKRAGDLYNEQFF
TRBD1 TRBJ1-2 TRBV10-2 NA TGCGCCAGCAGTGAGTACGGCACAGGGGATGGCTACACCTTC CASSEYGTGDGYTF
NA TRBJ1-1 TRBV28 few TGTGCCAGCAGTTCACAGGCTGGGGGAGCTTTCTTT CASSSQAGGAFF
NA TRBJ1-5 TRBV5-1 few TGCGCCACCCCTGGGAGCTCGACGCCCCAGCATTTT CATPGSSTPQHF
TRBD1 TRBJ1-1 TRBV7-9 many TGTGCCAGCAGCCCCGGACAGGGGGCAGGCACTGAAGCTTTCTTT CASSPGQGAGTEAFF
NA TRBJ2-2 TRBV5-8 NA TGTGCCAGCAGCTTTAGCGTACGGAACACCGGGGAGCTGTTTTTT CASSFSVRNTGELFF
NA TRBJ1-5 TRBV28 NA TGTGCCAGCAGTCGCAACCGACCCCGGGCGAGCAATCAGCCCCAGCATTTT CASSRNRPRASNQPQHF
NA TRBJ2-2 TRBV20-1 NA TGCAGTGCTAGAACCCGAACCAACACCGGGGAGCTGTTTTTT CSARTRTNTGELFF
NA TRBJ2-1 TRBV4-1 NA TGCGCCGTTTCTCCACGGGGCAACTACAATGAGCAGTTCTTC CAVSPRGNYNEQFF
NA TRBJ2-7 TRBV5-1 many TGCGCCAGCAGCTTGGAGGCTTTATACGAGCAGTACTTC CASSLEALYEQYF
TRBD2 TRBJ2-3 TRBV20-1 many TGCAGTGCTAGACCCAACCGGGGGGGATGGGACGAGACGCAGTATTTT CSARPNRGGWDETQYF
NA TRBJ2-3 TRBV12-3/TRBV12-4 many TGTGCCAGCAGTTTGGGTCTAGCGCTAAGCACAGATACGCAGTATTTT CASSLGLALSTDTQYF
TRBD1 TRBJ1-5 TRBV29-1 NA TGCAGCGTCACATTAGGGGGCGGAGGCAATCAGCCCCAGCATTTT CSVTLGGGGNQPQHF
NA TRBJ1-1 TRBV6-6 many TGTGCCAGCAGTTACTCTTCGAACACTGAAGCTTTCTTT CASSYSSNTEAFF
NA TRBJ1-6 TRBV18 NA TGTGCCAGCTCACCAGCCCCGACCGGCAATTCACCCCTCCACTTT CASSPAPTGNSPLHF
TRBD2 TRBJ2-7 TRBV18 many TGTGCCAGCTCAGCGGGACTAGCGGGTGGCGCCTACGAGCAGTACTTC CASSAGLAGGAYEQYF
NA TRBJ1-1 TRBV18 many TGTGCCAGCTCACCCAACCGTCATGAAGCTTTCTTT CASSPNRHEAFF
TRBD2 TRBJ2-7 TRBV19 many TGTGCCAGTAGCCCAGCAGCGGGGGGGCCGCGCGAGCAGTACTTC CASSPAAGGPREQYF
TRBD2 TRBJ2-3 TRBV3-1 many TGTGCCAGCAGCCTACGATTACAGGATCAGGGCGGGAGCATCACAGATACGCAGTATTTT CASSLRLQDQGGSITDTQYF
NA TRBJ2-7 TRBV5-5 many TGTGCCAGCAGCGGAGACTCCCGCGGAGTAGAGCAGTACTTC CASSGDSRGVEQYF
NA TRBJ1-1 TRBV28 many TGTGCCAGCAGTTTGAGTGCTCTGGGGAACACTGAAGCTTTCTTT CASSLSALGNTEAFF
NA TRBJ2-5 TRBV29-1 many TGCAGCGTTCGACCAAGGGACGGACAAGAGACCCAGTACTTC CSVRPRDGQETQYF
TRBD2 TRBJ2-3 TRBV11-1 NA TGTGCCAGCAGCCCGACCCTCGGGACTAGCGGCACAGATACGCAGTATTTT CASSPTLGTSGTDTQYF
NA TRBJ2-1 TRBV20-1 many TGCAGTGCTAGAGGGCCTTACAATGAGCAGTTCTTC CSARGPYNEQFF
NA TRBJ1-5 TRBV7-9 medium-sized TGTGCCAGCAGCTTAGGAGGAGGGGAGCCCCAGCATTTT CASSLGGGEPQHF
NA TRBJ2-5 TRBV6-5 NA TGTGCCAGCAGTTACGACAGGCGAGTACAAGAGACCCAGTACTTC CASSYDRRVQETQYF
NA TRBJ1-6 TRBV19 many TGTGCCAGCCAAGGGGAATCCTATAATTCACCCCTCCACTTT CASQGESYNSPLHF
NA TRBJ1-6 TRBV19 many TGTGCCAGTAGTACGACCCACCAGGTCGAGAATTCACCCCTCCACTTT CASSTTHQVENSPLHF
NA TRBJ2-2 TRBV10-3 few TGTGCCGCGGGACCGCCCGGGGAGCTGTTTTTT CAAGPPGELFF
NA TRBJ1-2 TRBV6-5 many TGTGCCAGCAGTACAGGGACGGGGGACTATGGCTACACCTTC CASSTGTGDYGYTF
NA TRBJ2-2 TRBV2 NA TGTGCCAGCAGTCTCCAGAGCCGGGAGCTGTTTTTT CASSLQSRELFF
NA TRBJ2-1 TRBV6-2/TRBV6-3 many TGTGCCAGCAGTCCCGGGCGGACAGTATACAATGAGCAGTTCTTC CASSPGRTVYNEQFF
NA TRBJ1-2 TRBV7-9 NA TGTGCCAGCAGCTTAGAGGGGAGCTGGTATGGCTACACCTTC CASSLEGSWYGYTF
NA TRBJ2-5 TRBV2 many TGTGCCAGCAGTGAAGGAGAGACCCAGTACTTC CASSEGETQYF
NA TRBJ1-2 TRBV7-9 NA TGTGCCAGCAGCTTAGGGGCAGGGCTCTATGGCTACACCTTC CASSLGAGLYGYTF